The rows below give T cell receptor beta chains drawn from one sample of a study of CD8 T cells in ankylosing spondylitis. From the 5' RACE reads, TCRdb called clonotypes with MiXCR, one entry per CDR3 protein. The table includes fewer than 500,000 distinct CDR3 sequences, approximately 26% detected once. The sequenced sample consisted of blood, either unsorted or a sorted T cell fraction (not recorded which). The origin of the receptors is a male donor with ankylosing spondylitis. Both conserved end residues are part of each CDR3. A D gene is named only where the DNA matches it firmly. Clone size, where shown, is once, few, many, or a class for clones that have expanded.

CDR3	DNA	D	V	size	length	J
CASSAVREGEQFF	TGTGCCAGCAGTGCGGTCAGGGAGGGTGAGCAGTTCTTC	TRBD2	TRBV12-3/TRBV12-4	once	13	TRBJ2-1
CASSEDSGSYNEQFF	TGTGCCAGCAGCGAAGACTCTGGCTCCTACAATGAGCAGTTCTTC	.	TRBV7-2	.	15	TRBJ2-1
CASSLDGWGTEAFF	TGTGCCAGCAGTTTAGATGGATGGGGCACTGAAGCTTTCTTT	.	TRBV12-3/TRBV12-4	.	14	TRBJ1-1
CASSFAVFRSYNEQFF	TGTGCCAGCAGCTTTGCCGTCTTCCGCTCCTACAATGAGCAGTTCTTC	.	TRBV11-2	.	16	TRBJ2-1
CASSLGDYEGYNEQFF	TGCGCCAGCAGCTTAGGGGACTACGAGGGCTACAATGAGCAGTTCTTC	TRBD2	TRBV5-1	few	16	TRBJ2-1
CASSLVGQGSYNEQFF	TGTGCCAGCAGCTTAGTTGGGCAGGGCTCCTACAATGAGCAGTTCTTC	.	TRBV7-2	many	16	TRBJ2-1
CSAGGGLAGVEQFF	TGCAGTGCTGGAGGAGGACTAGCGGGAGTAGAGCAGTTCTTC	TRBD2	TRBV20-1	few	14	TRBJ2-1
CASSLAGDRGGNQPQHF	TGTGCCAGCAGCTTAGCGGGGGACAGGGGAGGAAATCAGCCCCAGCATTTT	TRBD1	TRBV7-9	.	17	TRBJ1-5
CASSPIQGNPTF	TGTGCCAGCAGTCCTATACAGGGAAATCCCACCTTC	.	TRBV27	few	12	TRBJ1-2
CASTNGNYNEQFF	TGTGCCAGCACAAACGGGAACTACAATGAGCAGTTCTTC	.	TRBV2	.	13	TRBJ2-1
CATRKGLAVYNEQFF	TGTGCCACCAGAAAGGGACTAGCGGTATACAATGAGCAGTTCTTC	TRBD2	TRBV15	few	15	TRBJ2-1
CASSLRLTDTQYF	TGTGCCAGCAGCTTGCGGTTGACAGATACGCAGTATTTT	.	TRBV7-2	many	13	TRBJ2-3
CASSPSGGPQYF	TGTGCCAGCAGCCCTTCGGGAGGTCCGCAGTATTTT	TRBD2	TRBV14	many	12	TRBJ2-3